This T cell receptor (beta chain) was found in a study of human T cells and chemical hapten exposure. Time point meaning: patch test 1, 2 weeks after DPC sensitization. Treatment in this sample: therapeutic diphenylcyclopropenone sensitization with weekly scalp DPC. TCRdb reanalysed the RACE reads using MiXCR and keeps one entry per CDR3 protein. The sample consists of about 110,000 distinct CDR3 sequences, roughly 9.6% of them appearing once. The junction had 3 bases not matched to a gene; V was cut back by 5 bases and J by 5 bases. The CDR3 length is 14 residues. The sample consisted of whole blood, taken in connection with sensitization to the hapten diphenylcyclopropenone (DPC). The chain couples TRBV12-3 or TRBV12-4 to TRBJ2-5, with 12 bases matching TRBD2. This sequence originates from a woman aged 40-49 years with alopecia areata. Some clones in this sample may be carry-over from other donors' samples. The DNA of the CDR3 is TGTGCCAGCAGTCCACTAGCGGGAGGCGAGACCCAGTACTTC. Protein sequence: CASSPLAGGETQYF.